This entry is about one T cell receptor beta chain. The antigen is not known. The data belong to a study of T cell responses to AZD1222 COVID-19 vaccine. The V and J ends lost 3 bases and 9 bases, in that order; junction bases with no gene match: 1. Germline lookup yields CDR1 LGHDT and CDR2 YNNKEL (reference sequence). This CDR3 has 13 residues. Clones were read by immunoSEQ multiplex PCR, and TCRdb kept only the in-frame ones, dropping some. The sample contains around 130,000 clones, less than 95% of which appear only once. The study's findings and limits: Spike-specific TCR breadth and depth were elevated following two AZD1222 doses. Regions 160-218 and 743-854 dominated among vaccine-associated CD4 TCRs spanning spike. Clonal diversity was possibly underestimated, and the donors were mostly white British, with more females. Reportedly, nearly half of unique spike TCRs recognized epitopes outside B.1.351/B.1.1.7 mutations.

The chain links TRBV3-1 (or the pseudogene TRBV3-2) to TRBJ2-1; TRBD2 agrees at 11 bases. The specimen comprised peripheral blood, sampled 28 days after the second dose of the MenACWY control vaccine. The TCR sequence derives from an adult who received the MenACWY meningococcal vaccine as a control. CDR3 DNA sequence: TGTGCCAGCAGCCAGCTAGCGGGAGGTGAGCAGTTCTTC. It translates to CASSQLAGGEQFF.